These 10 T cell receptor beta chains came from one sample sequenced in a study of CD8+CD57+ T cells in acquired aplastic anemia. For CDR3 and TCR beta VDJ profiling, genomic DNA was the template used. In TCRdb, the reads were re-called with MiXCR into one record per CDR3 protein. Here the sample spans some 150,000 distinct CDR3 sequences, less than 45% being singletons. Sequenced sample: sorted CD4+, CD8+, or CD8+CD57+ T cells (not recorded which) from PBMCs. Every receptor here comes from a human donor in good health, serving as a control.

The V call is TRBV7-6, the J call TRBJ1-1; a weak D match, TRBD1 (5 bases). This CDR3 contains 14 residues. Germline V gene sequence: CDR1 SGHVS, CDR2 FNYEAQ. V lost 3 bases and J 3 bases, leaving 11 bases between the germline ends. The CDR3 protein is CASSLAGKDTEAFF. Here the CDR3 DNA reads TGTGCCAGCAGCTTGGCAGGGAAGGACACTGAAGCTTTCTTT.

This clonotype was detected ten times or more. This sequence joins TRBV7-1 and TRBJ2-1; TRBD2 matches 13 bases. TRBV7-1 falls under the ORF class, with uncertain function. This CDR3 contains 19 residues. Trimming removed 2 bases from V and 1 base from J; junction bases left unmatched: 8. The CDR3 DNA follows: TGTGCCAGCAGCTCACTCCGGACTAGCGGGAGAACTTCCTACAATGAGCAGTTCTTC. This translates into CASSSLRTSGRTSYNEQFF.

For this clonotype: A much larger clone differs from this one at a single base, so this may be a read error. The J gene is TRBJ2-3, the V gene TRBV14; D might be TRBD1 or TRBD2, each matching 5 bases. Germline values: CDR1 SGHDN, CDR2 FVKESK. The CDR3 is 15 residues long. In DNA form, the CDR3 reads TGTACCAGCAGCCAACAACTAGGGGTAACAGATACGCAGTATTTT. Its protein is CTSSQQLGVTDTQYF.

The genes are TRBV7-2 and TRBJ2-7; 11 nucleotides align to TRBD2. CDR3 length equals 15 residues. The V gene's germline CDR1 is SGHTA and CDR2 FQGNSA. Trimming removed 4 bases from V and 7 bases from J; junction bases left unmatched: 9. CDR3 in DNA: TGTGCCAGCAGCTCACTAGCGGGGGCTATCAATGAGCAGTACTTC. This encodes CASSSLAGAINEQYF.

This clonotype was detected many times. This rearrangement joins TRBV5-1 to TRBJ2-3; D might be TRBD2 (6 bases). Trimming removed 0 bases from V and 0 bases from J, with 11 bases in between. This CDR3 is built from 16 residues. Germline loops: CDR1 SGHRS, CDR2 YFSETQ. The DNA for the CDR3 is TGCGCCAGCAGCTTGGTTGGCGGGACTAGCACAGATACGCAGTATTTT. This gives the protein CASSLVGGTSTDTQYF.

This clonotype appeared many times. The chain carries TRBV5-1 and TRBJ1-6; maybe TRBD1 (5 bases). V lost 5 bases, J lost 6 bases, and 9 bases lay in between. CDR3 length: 13 amino acids. In germline, CDR1 is SGHRS, CDR2 YFSETQ. CDR3 amino acids: CASRGPGNSPLHF. CDR3 nucleotide sequence: TGCGCCAGCAGGGGACCGGGTAATTCACCCCTCCACTTT.

This rearrangement joins TRBV2 to TRBJ1-5; no clear D. Trimming took off 2 bases at V and 6 bases at J, with 8 bases between the two ends. The CDR3 is made up of 13 amino acids. Germline CDR1 reads SNHLY; CDR2 reads FYNNEI. The CDR3 bases are TGTGCCAGCAGTGAATTGAGGGCTCAGCCCCAGCATTTT. Its protein is CASSELRAQPQHF.

Many counts were recorded for this clonotype. This chain's CDR3 is CASGRGSFGDTQYF. CDR3 nucleotides: TGTGCCAGCGGCAGAGGGTCTTTCGGAGATACGCAGTATTTT. This chain links TRBV12-3 or TRBV12-4 with TRBJ2-3; tentative D call: TRBD2 (5 bases). Trimming took 8 bases from V and 5 from J, leaving 17 bases between them. The CDR3 loop spans 14 amino acids.

Concerning this clonotype itself: It is unclear where the CDR3 begins or ends on the DNA, so no DNA is shown, and the CDR3 is as TCRdb lists it. The chain couples TRBV10-3 to TRBJ1-3; the tabulated D call, TRBD1, remains unverified against the DNA. Germline CDR1 is ENHRY and CDR2 is SYGVKD. The CDR3 contains 20 residues when both ends are counted. The chain's CDR3 is CAIRKGNYGYTFGSGGTIYF.

This clonotype was counted many times. The chain carries TRBV11-2 and TRBJ2-1; D is unresolved. The germline CDR1 and CDR2 sequences are SGHAT and FQNNGV. The CDR3 extends over 13 amino acids. The ends were cut back, 0 bases at V and 7 bases at J, with 7 bases in the middle. CDR3 DNA sequence: TGTGCCAGCAGCTTAGATCGCGGAAATGAGCAGTTCTTC. Protein product: CASSLDRGNEQFF.